A selection of T cell receptor beta chains follows, all from one sample in a study of T cell repertoires in aging, cancer and after chemotherapy. One entry per CDR3 protein results from TCRdb running MiXCR on the multiplex PCR reads. The repertoire holds about 4,300 distinct CDR3 sequences, around 39% seen once, with 3% to 4% in the top ten. The sequenced sample consisted of blood. These TCRs come from a human donor with a blood cancer. Each CDR3 is given with its conserved first and last residue. A D gene is named only where the DNA matches it firmly. Expanded clones are given a class, and other clones once, few, many or no size at all.

>NA|NA|TRBJ2-1|TRBV7-9|13
TGTGCCAGCAGCTTTGTCGTGTCGGATGAGCAGTTCTTC
CASSFVVSDEQFF
>NA|NA|TRBJ1-1|TRBV18|16
TGTGCCAGCTCACCACGATTAAACAGCCAGAACACTGAAGCTTTCTTT
CASSPRLNSQNTEAFF
>NA|NA|TRBJ1-3|TRBV5-6|14
TGTGCCAGCAGAGCGGTGGGGTCCGGAAACACCATATATTTT
CASRAVGSGNTIYF
>few|NA|TRBJ2-7|TRBV5-5|13
TGTGCCAGCAGCGTGGACAGCAATTACGAGCAGTACTTC
CASSVDSNYEQYF
>NA|TRBD1|TRBJ2-7|TRBV6-1|13
TGTGCCAGCAGTGTGACGACAGGGGGCGAGCAGTACTTC
CASSVTTGGEQYF
>NA|TRBD2|TRBJ2-1|TRBV13|16
TGTGCCAGCAGCTCCCGTAGCGGGAGGACCTACAATGAGCAGTTCTTC
CASSSRSGRTYNEQFF
>NA|TRBD2|TRBJ2-1|TRBV29-1|10
TGCAGCATAGCGGGAGCGGAGCAGTTCTTC
CSIAGAEQFF
>NA|NA|TRBJ2-1|TRBV5-4|16
TGTGCCAGCAGCTTGGGGGTACTGGAGTCGGGCGATGAGCAGTTCTTC
CASSLGVLESGDEQFF
>few|NA|TRBJ2-1|TRBV5-4|14
TGTGCCTTGAGCAGGAGAGGGGTCCACAATGAGCAGTTCTTC
CALSRRGVHNEQFF
>NA|NA|TRBJ2-1|TRBV5-1|13
TGCGCCAGCAGCTCATTTTACCGCAATGAGCAGTTCTTC
CASSSFYRNEQFF
>NA|NA|TRBJ1-1|TRBV5-5|15
TGCGCCAGCAGCCCACTAACCTTCGGGAACACTGAAGCTTTCTTT
CASSPLTFGNTEAFF
>medium-sized|TRBD2|TRBJ2-3|TRBV18|14
TGTGCCAGCTCAGACCGACTAGCCTCAGATACGCAGTATTTT
CASSDRLASDTQYF
>NA|NA|TRBJ1-6|TRBV12-3/TRBV12-4|13
TGTGCCAGCAGTTTGGCGCGAGGAGCACCCCTCCACTTT
CASSLARGAPLHF
>NA|NA|TRBJ2-3|TRBV18|14
TGTGCCAGCTCACCAGGGGCGAGCACAGATACGCAGTATTTT
CASSPGASTDTQYF
>NA|TRBD2|TRBJ2-4|TRBV15|16
TGTGCCACCAGCAGATCGGGGGGGACTTACGGGGGCATTCAGTACTTC
CATSRSGGTYGGIQYF
>NA|NA|TRBJ2-3|TRBV5-1|14
TGCGCCAGCAGCTTAGGCGGGAACTACGATACGCAGTATTTT
CASSLGGNYDTQYF
>NA|TRBD2|TRBJ2-1|TRBV7-9|14
TGTGCCAGCAGCTCTAGCGGAGCCTACAATGAGCAGTTCTTC
CASSSSGAYNEQFF
>NA|TRBD2|TRBJ2-3|TRBV12-3/TRBV12-4|14
TGTGCCAGCAGTCCCAGCGGGAGTGCGGATACGCAGTATTTT
CASSPSGSADTQYF
>few|NA|TRBJ2-5|TRBV5-6|14
TGTGCCAGCAGCTTGTACGGGGGTCCGGGGACCCAGTACTTC
CASSLYGGPGTQYF
>NA|NA|TRBJ2-1|TRBV30|13
TGTGCCTGGAGCGGGACGAGTTACAATGAGCAGTTCTTC
CAWSGTSYNEQFF
>few|NA|TRBJ2-2|TRBV24-1|16
TGTGCCACCAGTGATTCCGGAGCTACTAACACCGGGGAGCTGTTTTTT
CATSDSGATNTGELFF
>NA|NA|TRBJ2-4|TRBV5-6|17
TGTGCCAGCAGCTTTTTCTCAACTCGAGGGGCCAAAAACATTCAGTACTTC
CASSFFSTRGAKNIQYF
>NA|TRBD2|TRBJ2-4|TRBV30|15
TGTGCCTGGGGACTAGCGGGATGGTCCAAAAACATTCAGTACTTC
CAWGLAGWSKNIQYF
>few|TRBD2|TRBJ2-5|TRBV13|16
TGTGCCAGCAGCTTAGGCCGTAGCGGGAGGGACCAGACCCAGTACTTC
CASSLGRSGRDQTQYF
>NA|TRBD1|TRBJ2-5|TRBV5-6|14
TGTGCCAGCAGCTTTCCGGGACAGCAAGAGACCCAGTACTTC
CASSFPGQQETQYF
>NA|NA|TRBJ2-5|TRBV30|11
TGTGCCTGGACAGGGTACGAGACCCAGTACTTC
CAWTGYETQYF
>medium-sized|TRBD2|TRBJ2-2|TRBV10-3|17
TGTGCCATCAGTCCAGTTCTAGCGGTTCTATTCAGGAGGGAGCTGTTTTTT
CAISPVLAVLFRRELFF
>NA|NA|TRBJ1-5|TRBV6-6|15
TGTGCCAGCAGAACTTCGGACAGTCGCAATCAGCCCCAGCATTTT
CASRTSDSRNQPQHF
>once|TRBD1|TRBJ2-3|TRBV6-1|17
TGTGCCAGCAGGCATGCCGTGACAGGGGGCTATGGGGATACGCACTATTTT
CASRHAVTGGYGDTHYF
>NA|NA|TRBJ1-2|TRBV24-1|11
TGTGCCACCGTGCTGGGTGGAGGCTACACCTTC
CATVLGGGYTF